Shown below are 22 T cell receptor beta chains from a single sample sequenced in a study of blood T cells in healthy people across ages. A second PCR, run for roughly 6 to 11 cycles, used a sample-barcoded 5' primer plus a J-beta primer mix. From the 5' RACE reads, TCRdb called clonotypes with MiXCR, one entry per CDR3 protein. The sample includes 700,000 or so distinct CDR3 sequences, 22% of them seen just once. What was sequenced was blood. These receptors were taken from a man aged 65 to 79 in good health.

This chain uses TRBV28 with TRBJ1-5; 11 bases agree with TRBD1. The V gene end was trimmed by 1 base and the J gene end by 6 bases; junction bases not matched to a gene: 11. CDR3 length: 18 residues. The germline V gene encodes CDR1 MDHEN and CDR2 SYDVKM. CDR3: CASSLFSGTGGYGQPQHF. The CDR3 DNA reads as TGTGCCAGCAGTTTATTTTCCGGGACAGGGGGTTACGGTCAGCCCCAGCATTTT.

In this sample, this clonotype turned up a few times. V is TRBV28 and J is TRBJ1-2; D is undetermined. CDR1 MDHEN and CDR2 SYDVKM come from the germline V gene. The V gene lost 5 bases and the J gene lost 0 bases, with 13 bases spanning the gap. The length of the CDR3 is 15 residues. CDR3 DNA sequence: TGTGCCAGCAGTGCGTTGGGAAAAGCTAACTATGGCTACACCTTC. It yields the protein CASSALGKANYGYTF.

The chain is built from TRBV6-5 and TRBJ1-2; tentative D call: TRBD1 (6 bases). V was pared by 2 bases and J by 4 bases, with 14 bases between. Germline loops: CDR1 MNHEY, CDR2 SVGAGI. The CDR3 runs 15 residues. The CDR3 loop reads CASSYATGYSYGYTF. The CDR3, as DNA: TGTGCCAGCAGTTACGCAACAGGGTACTCCTATGGCTACACCTTC.

The sample holds a few counts of this clonotype. The chain recombines TRBV12-3 or TRBV12-4 with TRBJ2-1, with no clear D. V shed 8 bases and J shed 0 bases, with 14 bases lying between them. CDR3 size: 15 residues. CDR3 nucleotides: TGTGCCAGCTTGGGCAGGTCGAGCTCCTACAATGAGCAGTTCTTC. Amino acids: CASLGRSSSYNEQFF.

This clonotype was found many times. A read error may produce the germline difference seen at one junction end. V gene TRBV12-3 or TRBV12-4 combines with J gene TRBJ2-5; D possibly uses TRBD1 or TRBD2 (6 bases each). This CDR3 spans 14 amino acids. CDR3 sequence reads: CASSLGGGQETQYF. The DNA for the CDR3 is TGTGCCAGCAGCTTAGGAGGGGGACAAGAGACCCAGTACTTC.

A few counts support this clonotype. The chain couples TRBV12-3 or TRBV12-4 to TRBJ1-1; D not certain. The CDR3 is 12 residues long. Trimming took off 1 base at V and 11 bases at J, with 11 bases between the two ends. The CDR3 loop is CASSLVEMYAFF. CDR3 bases: TGTGCCAGCAGTTTAGTAGAGATGTATGCTTTCTTT.

This rearrangement joins TRBV6-2 or TRBV6-3 to TRBJ2-3; D is undetermined. The V gene lost 2 bases and the J gene lost 1 base, with 13 bases spanning the gap. Germline assignment: CDR1 MNHEY and CDR2 SVGEGT. There are 16 residues in the CDR3. This chain's CDR3 is CASSYAPPPGTDTQYF. In nucleotides, the CDR3 is TGTGCCAGCAGTTACGCCCCACCCCCCGGCACAGATACGCAGTATTTT.

This clonotype was seen many times. V gene TRBV20-1 combines with J gene TRBJ1-3; D is unclear. Trimming cost V 6 bases and J 1 base, with 4 bases left between them. The germline gives CDR1 DFQATT, CDR2 SNEGSKA (reference sequence). CDR3 length: 11 residues. CDR3 loop: CSAPSGNTIYF. The CDR3 DNA reads TGCAGTGCCCCTTCTGGAAACACCATATATTTT.

This clonotype appeared a few times. J is TRBJ2-7 and V is TRBV20-1; possible D gene TRBD1, 5 bases. The CDR3 totals 11 residues. Germline-derived CDR1 and CDR2 are DFQATT and SNEGSKA (reference sequence). Trimming left V 6 bases short and J 3 bases short, with 9 bases between. Here the CDR3 DNA reads TGCAGTGCCAAGGACAACTACGAGCAGTACTTC. Its protein is CSAKDNYEQYF.

The chain has TRBV20-1 and TRBJ2-7, with 8 bases aligning to TRBD2. CDR3 length: 15 residues. Germline trimming cut 0 bases from V and 2 bases from J; bases unmatched to any gene: 6. Germline CDR1 reads DFQATT; CDR2 reads SNEGSKA (reference sequence). CDR3 sequence reads: CSARDVTSGTYEQYV. In DNA form, the CDR3 reads TGCAGTGCTAGAGATGTAACTAGCGGAACCTACGAGCAGTACGTC.

This chain links TRBV5-1 with TRBJ1-1; 7 positions agree with TRBD1. The CDR3 totals 13 residues. V dropped 4 bases and J dropped 6; count of bases not matched to a gene: 6. CDR1 and CDR2 from the germline V gene are SGHRS and YFSETQ. The CDR3 DNA reads as TGCGCCAGCAGCAAAACAGGGGAGGCTGAAGCTTTCTTT. As protein: CASSKTGEAEAFF.

About this clonotype: This could be a read error, since a much larger clone is one nucleotide away. Since no conserved phenylalanine or tryptophan closes the CDR3, a read error is the likely cause. This chain links TRBV7-2 with TRBJ2-7; D not resolved. Germline loops: CDR1 SGHTA, CDR2 FQGNSA. CDR3 length: 12 residues. V was shortened by 5 bases and J by 2 bases, with 7 bases between the two germline ends. CDR3 protein: CASSHSTYEQYC. The CDR3 coding sequence is TGTGCCAGCAGCCATTCGACCTACGAGCAGTACTGC.

This clonotype has a handful of counts. This sequence joins TRBV18 and TRBJ2-1, with a possible D match to TRBD2 (7 bases). With 1 base removed from V and 6 bases from J, the gap between germline ends came to 10 bases. Germline-derived CDR1 and CDR2 are KGHSH and LQKENI. The CDR3 spans 14 residues. CDR3 loop: CASSPQGGGNEQFF. CDR3 sequence (DNA): TGTGCCAGCTCACCACAGGGAGGGGGCAATGAGCAGTTCTTC.

This clonotype was seen a handful of times. The chain joins TRBV18 to TRBJ2-1; the D is unclear. The closer fit of TRBJ2-7 to the DNA end suggests the J call may be wrong. Germline V gives CDR1 KGHSH, CDR2 LQKENI. The CDR3 spans 11 residues. Here the CDR3 reads CASASPREQYV. The CDR3 region has the DNA TGTGCCAGCGCCTCCCCGAGGGAGCAGTACGTC.

This chain uses TRBV19 with TRBJ2-1; TRBD2 might be the D (6 bases). Trimming removed 3 bases from V and 0 bases from J, with 12 bases in between. This CDR3 spans 16 amino acids. Germline CDR1 LNHDA, CDR2 SQIVND (reference sequence). Written as DNA, the CDR3 is TGTGCCAGTAGTATCTCACCGACTAGCTCCTACAATGAGCAGTTCTTC. It yields the protein CASSISPTSSYNEQFF.

The chain couples TRBV18 to TRBJ2-1; D unclear. The CDR3 runs to 13 residues. V shed 6 bases and J shed 5 bases, with 11 bases lying between them. CDR1 and CDR2 from the germline V gene are KGHSH and LQKENI. The CDR3 sequence: CASSDQTNNEQFF. In DNA form, the CDR3 reads TGTGCCAGCTCCGACCAGACCAACAATGAGCAGTTCTTC.

This clonotype was detected only a few times. V usage is TRBV12-3 or TRBV12-4 and J usage is TRBJ2-2, with no clear D. With 8 bases removed from V and 2 bases from J, the gap between germline ends came to 15 bases. The length of the CDR3 is 15 residues. This chain's CDR3 is CASLSPYPNTGELFF. The CDR3 nucleotides read TGTGCCAGCCTGTCCCCATATCCCAACACCGGGGAGCTGTTTTTT.

This rearrangement joins TRBV20-1 to TRBJ2-7; D is perhaps TRBD1 or TRBD2 (5 bases each). The DNA end favors TRBJ2-1, so the J call may be wrong. Per germline, CDR1 DFQATT and CDR2 SNEGSKA (reference sequence). This CDR3 contains 16 residues. The CDR3 is CSARDPYGTAYNEQFF. CDR3 DNA sequence: TGCAGTGCTAGAGATCCTTACGGGACGGCCTACAATGAGCAGTTCTTC.

This clonotype was observed at least ten times. This chain joins TRBV20-1 and TRBJ2-5, with 11 bases matching TRBD2. This CDR3 spans 17 amino acids. Germline V gene sequence: CDR1 DFQATT, CDR2 SNEGSKA (reference sequence). V dropped 0 bases and J dropped 5; count of bases not matched to a gene: 11. In DNA, the CDR3 is TGCAGTGCTAGAGATCCCCTGACTAGCGGGGTCAGGGAGACCCAGTACTTC. Its translation is CSARDPLTSGVRETQYF.

This clonotype showed up just a few times. This chain links TRBV7-6 with TRBJ1-4; D perhaps matches TRBD1 (5 bases). Trimming cost V 5 bases and J 10 bases, with 14 bases left between them. CDR3 length: 13 residues. Looked up from germline, CDR1 is SGHVS and CDR2 is FNYEAQ. DNA for the CDR3: TGTGCCAGCAGCCTTCAAGACGGGGGAAAACTGTTTTTT. This gives the protein CASSLQDGGKLFF.

This clonotype came up a few times. In DNA, the CDR3 is TGTGCCAGCAGTACCGGGCTTTTGGGTGAGCAGTTCTTC. Translating gives CASSTGLLGEQFF. The rearrangement uses TRBV7-2 and TRBJ2-5; no reliable D call. The J call is doubtful: the DNA matches TRBJ2-1 better. Germline V gene lookup returns CDR1 SGHTA and CDR2 FQGNSA. The CDR3 extends over 13 amino acids.

This clonotype was recorded at least ten times. CDR3 sequence (DNA): TGCAGTGCTAGATGGCAGGGGATAAAGTCGGGTAACACTGAAGCTTTCTTT. It is translated as CSARWQGIKSGNTEAFF. This sequence joins TRBV20-1 and TRBJ1-1; D perhaps matches TRBD1 (6 bases). This CDR3 has 17 residues. Germline CDR1 is DFQATT and CDR2 is SNEGSKA (reference sequence). The ends were cut back, 2 bases at V and 2 bases at J, with 21 bases in the middle.